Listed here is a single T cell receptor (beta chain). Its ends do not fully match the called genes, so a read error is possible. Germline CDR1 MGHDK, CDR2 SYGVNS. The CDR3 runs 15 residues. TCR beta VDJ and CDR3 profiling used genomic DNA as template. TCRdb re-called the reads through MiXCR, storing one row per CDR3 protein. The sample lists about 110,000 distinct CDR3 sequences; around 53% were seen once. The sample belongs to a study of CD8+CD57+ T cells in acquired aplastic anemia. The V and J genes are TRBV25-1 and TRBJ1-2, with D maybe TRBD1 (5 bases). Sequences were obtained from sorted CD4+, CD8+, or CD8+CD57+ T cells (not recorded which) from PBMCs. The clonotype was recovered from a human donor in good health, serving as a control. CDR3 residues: CANSESLWGGYGYTF. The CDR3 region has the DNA TGTGCCAACAGTGAATCTCTGTGGGGGGGGTATGGCTACACCTTC.